This T cell receptor beta chain was obtained from a study of T cell responses to AZD1222 COVID-19 vaccine. For the study at large: Pooling was applied to second doses at about 4 or about 12 weeks. Study-wide points: Baseline seropositivity occurred in only a handful of AZD1222 recipients. Mapped onto spike, vaccine-associated CD4 TCRs spanned it and were dominant at 160-218 and 743-854. Scientists sampled the repertoires only once the peak T cell response had passed.

The data were produced by immunoSEQ multiplex PCR, yet TCRdb's version contains in-frame clones alone and is incomplete. The data show around 130,000 clones, 88% seen once. For this clone: What it binds is unknown.

This specimen was peripheral blood, taken on day 0 of AZD1222 vaccination. The TCR originated in an adult in good health.

The CDR3, as DNA: TGTGCCAGTAGTCCCCTAGGGGGCGGGGAGCTGTTTTTT. It yields the protein CASSPLGGGELFF. J is TRBJ2-2 and V is TRBV19; a weak D match, TRBD1 (6 bases). The CDR3 sequence is 13 residues long. Trimming cost V 5 bases and J 7 bases, with 11 bases left between them. Looked up from germline, CDR1 is LNHDA and CDR2 is SQIVND (reference sequence).